This T cell receptor (beta chain) was sequenced in a study of cytomegalovirus exposure and HLA in healthy donors. Study in general: Among the approximately 420 donors who were genotyped, 81% fell in the genetic ancestry cluster that is associated with self-reported Caucasian donors. Study-wide findings and caveats: Reportedly, diagnosis of cytomegalovirus status by the classifier showed high specificity and sensitivity. Altogether, 164 TCR beta chains were recorded as cytomegalovirus-associated.

Use of 60 Vbeta and 13 Jbeta primers characterized the PCR. Original analysis: A later analysis counted approximately 80 million unique TCR beta chains, around 12 million shared. Only in-frame clones appear in the TCRdb table, and some are missing; sequencing was by immunoSEQ multiplex PCR. The V and J calls and clone size come from that table; D and trimming were worked out from the DNA. The sample has roughly 190,000 clones, around 79% seen once. A word on this clone: Its antigen remains unknown.

This sequence originates from a girl aged 5 to 17 in good health and CMV-seropositive. What was sequenced was PBMCs.

CDR3 residues: CASSLVASGVSYEQYF. CDR3 DNA: TGTGCCAGCAGCTTAGTGGCTAGCGGGGTCTCCTACGAGCAGTACTTC. The V and J genes are TRBV7-2 and TRBJ2-7; 9 positions agree with TRBD2. Unmatched junction bases numbered 4, after V lost 1 base and J lost 0 bases. Germline CDR1 and CDR2: SGHTA and FQGNSA. This CDR3 comprises 16 residues.